This T cell receptor beta chain was sequenced for a study of T cells in women clearing cervical HPV infection (dated by TCRdb to the late 2010s). For the wider study: Cases were roughly 24 women with histologically confirmed HPV16-related CIN3 or worse, including 2 invasive cancers. The parent cohort enrolled 10,000 or so women aged 18 or older in Guanacaste, Costa Rica, during about 1992 to 1994 and followed them for approximately 7 years. An exploratory proof-of-principle case-control study, nested within the Guanacaste HPV Natural History Study in Costa Rica, was conducted to compare TCR repertoires across cervical HPV16 outcomes. For cases, the median interval between lesion detection and blood sampling was roughly 150 days, with an interquartile range of about 85 to 210 days. Five blinded duplicates per group were added as quality controls, so that 60 or so samples were obtained: approximately 50 participants and some 10 replicates. Controls were 25 or so women whose single incident HPV16 infection cleared within 12 months without precancer or cancer developing. A median age of almost 35 years was observed in cases versus under 40 in controls, and no significant differences in baseline characteristics were found. Cases and controls were matched on year of sample collection and on age within five years. HLA typing was available for only a few women, so HLA type could not be excluded as a confounder. Blood from cases was drawn at the visit where the lesion was first identified, while blood from controls was drawn once the infection was no longer detected. Findings and caveats that apply to the study as a whole: CIN3+ cases had significantly higher TCR repertoire richness than controls across sequencing depths, but evenness did not differ between the groups. Random forest classifiers that combined richness and V gene abundances separated cases from controls with an estimated AUC of around 0.8. Because T-cell numbers per sample were unknown, differences in richness could reflect varying T-cell content rather than repertoire biology. The cross-sectional design could not show whether associations preceded infection or resulted from it; effector/memory subsets and HPV-specific T cells were not isolated.

Using the immunoSEQ assay, multiplex PCR amplified TCR beta CDR3 regions from an average of approximately 1,100 ng of genomic DNA per sample. Primer bias was corrected in the assay by using a complete synthetic TCR repertoire to establish an amplification baseline. Amplicons were sequenced on the Illumina platform. Concerning the study's data processing: Sequences were error-corrected by clustering with frequency ratios and a modified nearest-neighbor algorithm, then analyzed in the immunoSEQ Analyzer with IMGT gene definitions. At each rarefaction depth, TCR richness and evenness were averaged across 20 rarefaction repeats, and any sample with fewer sequences than the depth was left out. V, D and J gene relative abundances were compared between groups with Wilcoxon rank sum tests, applying FDR correction. In the blinded duplicates, the intraclass correlation was around 96% for TCR richness and averaged about 76% across 66 gene segments. The table comes from immuneACCESS by way of TCRdb, which keeps in-frame sequences with V and J called. Part of the clones is missing from these tables; in studies checked, under half for an unresolved V gene and the rest for unknown reasons. The V and J calls and clone size were taken over from that table, and D and trimming were inferred from the DNA. This sample's table carries about 35,000 clones. The ten top clones hold under 8.5% of the sample.

Every participant had a single incident cervical HPV16 infection, and women with prevalent HPV16 infections were excluded. Cervical HPV DNA was detected by MY09/MY11 PCR and genotyped by dot-blot hybridization. Approximately 15 mL of heparinized blood was centrifuged, after which the buffy coat was aliquoted, frozen at -30 degrees C, and then stored at -80 degrees C. QIAGEN kits were used to extract genomic DNA from buffy coat specimens. With regard to this clone: Its antigen is still unknown.

The receptor comes from a woman between 18 and 70 years old with a cervical HPV16 infection that either progressed to CIN3+ or cleared (not recorded which). The sequenced sample was blood buffy coat.

The part of the CDR3 DNA that was read is TGTGCCAGTAGTATCTTCACAGGGTACCAAGAGACC. Its amino acids are CASSIFTGYQET. The complete CDR3 protein is CASSIFTGYQETQYF. The V and J genes are TRBV19 and TRBJ2-5; the D gene is perhaps TRBD1, on 6 matching bases. The DNA ends 3 residues before the CDR3 does, and the rest of the CDR3 is filled in from the germline J gene. Trimming removed 3 bases from V and 0 bases from J, leaving 11 bases between the germline ends. CDR1 is given as LNHDA and CDR2 as SQIVND, both from the germline V gene (reference sequence). Including cysteine and phenylalanine, the CDR3 has 15 amino acids. Shown are 36 bases from within the CDR3, in frame from base 1. Beyond the CDR3, the reference TRBV19 and TRBJ2-5 genes provide the residues; the full variable domain reads: DGGITQSPKYLFRKEGQNVTLSCEQNLNHDAMYWYRQDPGQGLRLIYYSQIVNDFQKGDIAEGYSVSREKKESFPLTVTSAQKNPTAFYLCASSIFTGYQETQYFGPGTRLLVL.